The 10 T cell receptor beta chains reported below all come from one sample, sequenced in a study of blood T cells in healthy people across ages. A second PCR of roughly 7 to 11 cycles used a sample-barcoded 5' primer and a J-beta primer mix. A single record per CDR3 protein comes from TCRdb applying MiXCR to the 5' RACE reads. The table lists around 820,000 distinct CDR3 sequences, roughly 25% of them singletons. These data are also associated with another study on T cells of mothers and their children.

Sequencing was carried out using blood. The receptors originated from a boy aged 5 to 17 in good health.

There are many counts of this clonotype. The chain combines TRBV7-3 with TRBJ2-6; D unresolved. The length of the CDR3 is 14 residues. Germline V lookup: CDR1 SGHTA, CDR2 FQGTGA. Trimming pared 5 bases from V and 0 bases from J, leaving 5 bases between. This CDR3 is CASSPSSGANVLTF. CDR3 in DNA: TGTGCCAGCAGCCCCAGCTCTGGGGCCAACGTCCTGACTTTC.

A note on this clonotype: The junction shows a germline mismatch at one end, possibly a read error. This rearrangement joins TRBV5-4 to TRBJ2-5, with TRBD2 matching 13 bases. The CDR3 runs 13 residues. CDR1 and CDR2 (germline): SGHNT, YYREEE (reference sequence). This CDR3 is CASSPTGTSGIFF. The CDR3, as DNA: TGTGCCAGCAGCCCGACCGGGACTAGCGGGATATTCTTC.

This chain links TRBV10-3 with TRBJ2-1; perhaps TRBD2 as D (6 bases). V dropped 0 bases and J dropped 0 bases, with 9 bases sitting between them. The germline V gene encodes CDR1 ENHRY and CDR2 SYGVKD. This CDR3 comprises 16 residues. CDR3 residues: CAISESLALSYNEQFF. CDR3 DNA sequence: TGTGCCATCAGTGAGTCGCTAGCGCTCTCCTACAATGAGCAGTTCTTC.

In this sample, this clonotype turned up a few times. This chain joins TRBV4-3 and TRBJ2-6; D is possibly TRBD1 or TRBD2 (6 bases each). This CDR3 spans 18 amino acids. Trimming pared 4 bases from V and 0 bases from J, leaving 16 bases between. The germline CDR1 and CDR2 sequences are LGHNA and YSLEER. The CDR3, as DNA: TGCGCCAGCAGCCGCCTCGGGGGCCCTAGCTCTGGGGCCAACGTCCTGACTTTC. Translation: CASSRLGGPSSGANVLTF.

This clonotype was picked up a small number of times. V and J are TRBV5-1 and TRBJ2-1, with 8 bases matching TRBD2. The germline V gene has CDR1 SGHRS and CDR2 YFSETQ. V shed 4 bases and J 8 bases; nucleotides not matched to a gene: 17. The CDR3 totals 17 residues. The CDR3 loop reads CASSRGEAGALGDEQFF. CDR3 nucleotides: TGCGCCAGCAGCCGGGGTGAAGCGGGAGCCTTGGGCGATGAGCAGTTCTTC.

The chain has TRBV25-1 and TRBJ2-3; a weak D match, TRBD2 (6 bases). The CDR3 is 15 amino acids. Germline values: CDR1 MGHDK, CDR2 SYGVNS. V lost 1 base, J lost 2 bases, and 10 bases lay in between. CDR3 sequence reads: CASSESGAFTDTQYF. The CDR3 DNA sequence: TGTGCCAGCAGTGAATCGGGAGCGTTCACAGATACGCAGTATTTT.

The chain employs TRBV7-8 and TRBJ2-5; 9 nucleotides align to TRBD1. The tail of the sequence fits TRBJ2-1 better, so the J call may be wrong. The V gene's germline CDR1 is SGHVS and CDR2 FQNEAQ. This CDR3 has 13 residues. CDR3 region: CASSWDRESQQFF. CDR3 coding DNA: TGTGCCAGCAGCTGGGACAGGGAATCACAGCAGTTCTTC.

In its sample, this clonotype was seen a few times. The gene calls are TRBV6-5 and TRBJ2-1; 8 bases agree with TRBD2. V was clipped by 4 bases and J by 10 bases; unmatched bases: 9. Germline CDR1 reads MNHEY; CDR2 reads SVGAGI. The CDR3 loop spans 14 amino acids. Here the CDR3 reads CASSLERESWEQFF. Here the CDR3 DNA reads TGTGCCAGCAGTTTGGAGCGGGAGTCATGGGAGCAGTTCTTC.

The chain recombines TRBV7-3 with TRBJ2-5; 11 bases match TRBD2. With the DNA end fitting TRBJ2-7 better, the J assignment may be wrong. CDR3 length equals 16 residues. Germline V gene sequence: CDR1 SGHTA, CDR2 FQGTGA. CDR3 sequence (DNA): TGTGCCAGCAGCTTAGAAGGGACTAGCGGAGCGTACGAGCAGTACTTC. It translates to CASSLEGTSGAYEQYF.

This clonotype has a count of ten or more. The chain is built from TRBV4-3 and TRBJ2-1; 10 bases fit TRBD1. With 11 bases clipped from V and 3 bases from J, the junction kept 4 bases outside the gene matches. CDR3 length equals 13 residues. Germline loops: CDR1 LGHNA, CDR2 YSLEER. The CDR3 loop is CARWDRGYNEQFF. CDR3 sequence (DNA): TGCGCCCGCTGGGACAGGGGCTACAATGAGCAGTTCTTC.